Detailed here is one T cell receptor beta chain. As yet, its antigen is unknown. Germline V CDR1 and CDR2: WNHNN, SYGVQD (reference sequence). Trimming took off 8 bases at V and 6 bases at J, with 7 bases between the two ends. The CDR3 is made up of 11 amino acids. This entry comes from a study of T cells in localized non-small cell lung cancer. General observations from the study: Greater T cell density in blood accompanied longer overall survival.

Data came from immunoSEQ multiplex PCR; TCRdb stores just in-frame clones and leaves some out. The table has tens of thousands of clones, around 86% seen once. The clonotype originates from a woman aged 18-50 years with stage III lung adenocarcinoma. The sample consisted of peripheral blood, taken before any cancer treatment. V gene TRBV10-1 combines with J gene TRBJ2-2; D unclear. The CDR3 loop is CASLCPGELFF. The CDR3 nucleotides are TGCGCCAGCCTTTGCCCCGGGGAGCTGTTTTTT.